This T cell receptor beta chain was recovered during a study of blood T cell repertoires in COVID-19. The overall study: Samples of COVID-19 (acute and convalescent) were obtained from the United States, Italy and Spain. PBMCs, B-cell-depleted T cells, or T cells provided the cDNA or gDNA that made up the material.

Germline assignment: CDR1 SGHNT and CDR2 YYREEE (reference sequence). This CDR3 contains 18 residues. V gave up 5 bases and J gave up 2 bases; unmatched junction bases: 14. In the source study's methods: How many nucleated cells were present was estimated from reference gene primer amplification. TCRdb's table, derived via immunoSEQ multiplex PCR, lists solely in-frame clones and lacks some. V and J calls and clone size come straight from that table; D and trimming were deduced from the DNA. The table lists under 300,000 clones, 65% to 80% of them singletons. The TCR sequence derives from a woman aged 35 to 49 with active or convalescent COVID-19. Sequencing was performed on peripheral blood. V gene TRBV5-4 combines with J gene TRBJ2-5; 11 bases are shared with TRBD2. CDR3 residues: CASRDGASGGTFQETQYF. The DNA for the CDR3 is TGTGCCAGCAGGGACGGGGCTAGCGGGGGGACCTTTCAAGAGACCCAGTACTTC.